Below are 15 T cell receptor beta chains sequenced from a single sample in a study of cytomegalovirus exposure and HLA in healthy donors. TCRdb's copy holds only in-frame clones and misses some; the assay was immunoSEQ multiplex PCR. This sample has 240,000 or so clones; around 87% occur once, and the top ten carry 1% to 1.5%. Sequencing was performed on PBMCs. The receptors shown here come from a woman aged 25-40 years in good health and CMV-seropositive.

The chain couples TRBV2 to TRBJ2-2, with 9 bases that match TRBD2. Germline V gives CDR1 SNHLY, CDR2 FYNNEI. This CDR3 is 15 amino acids long. Trimming cost V 7 bases and J 5 bases; bases outside gene matches: 8. In DNA, the CDR3 is TGTGCCAGCACCCCGCGGGAGGGCCCAACCGGGGAGCTGTTTTTT. Protein: CASTPREGPTGELFF.

V usage is TRBV27 and J usage is TRBJ2-7, with D possibly matching TRBD2 (6 bases). The germline gives CDR1 MNHEY, CDR2 SMNVEV (reference sequence). This CDR3 comprises 15 residues. Trimming stripped 5 bases from V and 5 bases from J, with 19 bases between. DNA for the CDR3: TGTGCCAGCAGTCAAGGGCGGGAACGGTTCCACGAGCAGTACTTC. Amino acids: CASSQGRERFHEQYF.

The rearrangement joins TRBV10-3 to TRBJ2-1, with a weak D call TRBD1 (5 bases). Per germline, CDR1 ENHRY and CDR2 SYGVKD. With 6 bases removed from V and 0 bases from J, the gap between germline ends came to 15 bases. CDR3 length equals 16 residues. The CDR3 DNA follows: TGTGCCATCAGCGACGCTACAGGATTCTCCTACAATGAGCAGTTCTTC. It codes for CAISDATGFSYNEQFF.

V gene TRBV7-9 combines with J gene TRBJ2-7; TRBD1 agrees at 7 bases. CDR1 SEHNR and CDR2 FQNEAQ come from the germline V gene (reference sequence). V dropped 1 base and J dropped 0; count of bases not matched to a gene: 3. This CDR3 has 15 amino acids. This chain's CDR3 is CASSLGDSFSYEQYF. CDR3 DNA: TGTGCCAGCAGCTTAGGGGACAGTTTCTCCTACGAGCAGTACTTC.

This chain links TRBV18 with TRBJ2-7; weak D call: TRBD1 (5 bases). With 3 bases removed from V and 3 bases from J, the gap between germline ends came to 15 bases. This CDR3 spans 15 amino acids. CDR1 and CDR2 from the germline V gene are KGHSH and LQKENI. The CDR3 protein is CASSPPGALLYEQYF. In DNA form, the CDR3 reads TGTGCCAGCTCACCCCCTGGGGCCCTTCTCTACGAGCAGTACTTC.

The rearrangement joins TRBV6-1 to TRBJ2-3; 12 bases map to TRBD2. From germline, CDR1 is MNHNS and CDR2 SASEGT. The CDR3 length is 15 residues. Trimming took 3 bases from V and 9 from J; bases not matched to a gene: 7. The CDR3 protein is CASSESSGRAWTQYF. CDR3 DNA: TGTGCCAGCAGTGAGTCTAGCGGGAGGGCCTGGACGCAGTATTTT.

This clone was seen only a few times. The chain is built from TRBV7-9 and TRBJ1-1; a weak D match, TRBD1 (6 bases). Germline V gene data show CDR1 as SEHNR and CDR2 as FQNEAQ (reference sequence). This CDR3 has 14 residues. Trimming took 5 bases from V and 3 from J, leaving 13 bases between them. DNA for the CDR3: TGTGCCAGCAGCCGGACAGTCCCACACACTGAAGCTTTCTTT. Amino acid sequence: CASSRTVPHTEAFF.

The rearrangement uses TRBV5-6 and TRBJ1-2; maybe TRBD1 (5 bases). Looked up from germline, CDR1 is SGHDT and CDR2 is YYEEEE. This CDR3 spans 16 amino acids. The ends were cut back, 0 bases at V and 3 bases at J, with 15 bases in the middle. The CDR3 coding sequence is TGTGCCAGCAGCTTGGGGGGCCTAGGATCTGACTATGGCTACACCTTC. It encodes CASSLGGLGSDYGYTF.

The genes are TRBV6-4 and TRBJ2-1; 13 bases match TRBD2. Looked up from germline, CDR1 is MRHNA and CDR2 is SNTAGT. The CDR3 extends over 16 amino acids. After removal of 4 bases from V and 5 bases from J, the junction contained 5 bases not matched to a gene. CDR3 amino acids: CASSAQLAGGHNEQFF. CDR3 nucleotide sequence: TGTGCCAGCAGTGCCCAACTAGCGGGGGGGCACAATGAGCAGTTCTTC.

This clone came up once. The chain's CDR3 is CASSSSSGEYNEQFF. The CDR3 region has the DNA TGTGCCAGCAGCTCGTCTAGCGGGGAATACAATGAGCAGTTCTTC. The chain links TRBV7-9 to TRBJ2-1; 9 bases are a match to TRBD2. The CDR3 extends over 15 amino acids. With 4 bases clipped from V and 4 bases from J, the junction kept 5 bases outside the gene matches. Germline V CDR1 and CDR2: SEHNR, FQNEAQ (reference sequence). The full variable domain, with the rest looked up from reference TRBV7-9 and TRBJ2-1, is DTGVSQNPRHKITKRGQNVTFRCDPISEHNRLYWYRQTLGQGPEFLTYFQNEAQLEKSRLLSDRFSAERPKGSFSTLEIQRTEQGDSAMYLCASSSSSGEYNEQFFGPGTRLTVL.

Only one count was recorded for this clone. This sample includes further DNA sequences coding for the same CDR3. V usage is TRBV5-1 and J usage is TRBJ2-2, with 9 bases matching TRBD2. Germline V gene lookup returns CDR1 SGHRS and CDR2 YFSETQ. The V and J ends lost 0 bases and 4 bases, in that order; junction bases with no gene match: 4. This CDR3 spans 16 amino acids. CDR3 sequence: CASSLGLAGSTGELFF. In DNA, the CDR3 is TGCGCCAGCAGCTTGGGGCTAGCGGGGTCCACCGGGGAGCTGTTTTTT.

This chain links TRBV7-6 with TRBJ2-7; 8 bases match TRBD1. In germline, CDR1 is SGHVS, CDR2 FNYEAQ. The CDR3 is made up of 15 amino acids. The V segment lost 5 bases and the J segment 3 bases; nucleotides outside the gene matches: 9. CDR3 loop: CASSPDRDRFYEQYF. The CDR3 nucleotides read TGTGCCAGCAGCCCAGACCGGGACAGGTTCTACGAGCAGTACTTC.

This rearrangement joins TRBV7-9 to TRBJ2-7; TRBD2 might be the D (6 bases). Trimming cost V 7 bases and J 3 bases, with 13 bases left between them. CDR3 length: 13 amino acids. CDR1 is SEHNR, CDR2 FQNEAQ, per germline (reference sequence). The CDR3 sequence is CASNGEARYEQYF. The DNA of the CDR3 is TGTGCCAGCAACGGGGAGGCCCGCTACGAGCAGTACTTC.

V gene TRBV30 combines with J gene TRBJ2-7; 7 positions match TRBD1. The germline gives CDR1 GTSNPN, CDR2 SVGIG (reference sequence). Trimming took 3 bases from V and 4 from J; bases not matched to a gene: 9. The CDR3 sequence is 14 residues long. The CDR3 region is CAWSLIGGQYEQYF. The CDR3 DNA sequence: TGTGCCTGGAGCCTAATTGGGGGACAGTACGAGCAGTACTTC.

The chain recombines TRBV27 with TRBJ2-7; TRBD1 aligns across 7 bases. J was trimmed by 3 bases and V by 5 bases; bases with no gene match: 16. This CDR3 contains 17 residues. Germline V gene sequence: CDR1 MNHEY, CDR2 SMNVEV (reference sequence). This CDR3 is CASSPQLTGTDIYEQYF. The CDR3 nucleotides are TGTGCCAGCAGTCCCCAATTAACCGGGACAGACATCTACGAGCAGTACTTC.